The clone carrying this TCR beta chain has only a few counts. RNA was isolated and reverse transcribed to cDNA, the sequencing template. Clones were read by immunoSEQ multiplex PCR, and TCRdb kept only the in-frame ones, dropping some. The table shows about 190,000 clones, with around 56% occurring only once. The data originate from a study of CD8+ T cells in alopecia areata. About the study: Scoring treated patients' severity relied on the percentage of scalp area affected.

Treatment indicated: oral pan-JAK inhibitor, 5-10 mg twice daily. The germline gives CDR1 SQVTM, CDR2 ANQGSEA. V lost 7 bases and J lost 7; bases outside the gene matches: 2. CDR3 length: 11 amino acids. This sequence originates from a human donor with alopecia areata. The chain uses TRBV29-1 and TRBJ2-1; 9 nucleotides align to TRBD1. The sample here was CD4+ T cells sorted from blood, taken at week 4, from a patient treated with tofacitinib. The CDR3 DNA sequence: TGCAGCGCCGACAGGGGGAATGAGCAGTTCTTC. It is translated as CSADRGNEQFF.